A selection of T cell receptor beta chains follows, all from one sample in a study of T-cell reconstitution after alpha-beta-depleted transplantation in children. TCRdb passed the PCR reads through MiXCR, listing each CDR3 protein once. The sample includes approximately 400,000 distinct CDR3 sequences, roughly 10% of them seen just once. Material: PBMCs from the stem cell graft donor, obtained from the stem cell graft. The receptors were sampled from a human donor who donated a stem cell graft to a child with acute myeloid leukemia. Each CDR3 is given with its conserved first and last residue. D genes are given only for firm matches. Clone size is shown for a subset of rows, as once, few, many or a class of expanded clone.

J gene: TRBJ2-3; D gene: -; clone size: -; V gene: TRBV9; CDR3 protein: CASSVVGEVTDTQYF; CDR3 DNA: TGTGCCAGCAGCGTAGTCGGGGAGGTCACAGATACGCAGTATTTT
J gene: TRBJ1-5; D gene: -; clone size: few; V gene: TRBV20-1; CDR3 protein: CSALADSNQPQHF; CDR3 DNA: TGCAGTGCTTTAGCCGATAGCAATCAGCCCCAGCATTTT
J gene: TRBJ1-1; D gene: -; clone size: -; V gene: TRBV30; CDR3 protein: CAWSVRRQNTEAFF; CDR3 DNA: TGTGCCTGGAGTGTACGGCGGCAAAACACTGAAGCTTTCTTT
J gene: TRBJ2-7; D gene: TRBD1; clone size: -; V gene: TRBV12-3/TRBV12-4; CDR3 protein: CASSSWDSSSYEQYF; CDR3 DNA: TGTGCCAGCAGTTCATGGGACAGTTCCTCCTACGAGCAGTACTTC
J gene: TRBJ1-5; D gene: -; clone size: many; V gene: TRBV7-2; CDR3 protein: CASSPYGDQPQHF; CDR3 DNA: TGTGCCAGCAGCCCGTACGGGGATCAGCCCCAGCATTTT
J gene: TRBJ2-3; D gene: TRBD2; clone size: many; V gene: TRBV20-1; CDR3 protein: CSARVASGRPDTQYF; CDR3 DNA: TGCAGTGCTAGGGTGGCTAGCGGGAGACCAGATACGCAGTATTTT
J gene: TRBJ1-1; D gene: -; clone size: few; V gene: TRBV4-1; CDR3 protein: CASSPIGRNMNTEAFF; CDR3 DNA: TGCGCCAGCAGCCCGATTGGACGGAACATGAACACTGAAGCTTTCTTT
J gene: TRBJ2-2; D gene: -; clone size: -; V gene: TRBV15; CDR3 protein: CPTSRDRGGELFF; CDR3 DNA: TGTCCCACCAGCAGAGATCGTGGCGGGGAGCTGTTTTTT
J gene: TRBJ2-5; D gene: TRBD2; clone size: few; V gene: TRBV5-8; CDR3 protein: CASSFGTSGRWQETQYF; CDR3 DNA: TGTGCCAGCAGCTTCGGGACTAGCGGGAGGTGGCAAGAGACCCAGTACTTC
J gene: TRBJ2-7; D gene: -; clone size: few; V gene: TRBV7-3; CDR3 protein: CASSPEGHAYEQYF; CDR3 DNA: TGTGCCAGCAGCCCGGAAGGACATGCCTACGAGCAGTACTTC
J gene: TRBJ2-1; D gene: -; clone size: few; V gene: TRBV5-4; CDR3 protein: CASSLILAAYNEQFF; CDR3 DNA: TGTGCCAGCAGCTTGATCCTAGCTGCCTACAATGAGCAGTTCTTC
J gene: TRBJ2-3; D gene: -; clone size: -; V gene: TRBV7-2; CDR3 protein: CASSFTGTDTQYF; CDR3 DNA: TGTGCCAGCAGCTTTACCGGCACAGATACGCAGTATTTT
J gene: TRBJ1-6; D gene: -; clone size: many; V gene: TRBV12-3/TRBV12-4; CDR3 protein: CASSFYNSPLHF; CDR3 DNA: TGTGCCAGCAGTTTTTATAATTCACCCCTCCACTTT
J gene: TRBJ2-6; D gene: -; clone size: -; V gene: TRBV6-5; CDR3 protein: CASSYGMAGANVLTF; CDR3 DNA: TGTGCCAGCAGTTACGGTATGGCTGGGGCCAACGTCCTGACTTTC
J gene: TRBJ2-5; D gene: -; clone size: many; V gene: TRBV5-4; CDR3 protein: CASSLLQGYQETQYF; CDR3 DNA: TGTGCCAGCAGCTTACTACAAGGCTACCAAGAGACCCAGTACTTC
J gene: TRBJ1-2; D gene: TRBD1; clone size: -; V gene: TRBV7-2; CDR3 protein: CASSSTSDRFNGYTF; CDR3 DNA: TGTGCCAGCAGCTCAACGTCGGACAGGTTTAATGGCTACACCTTC
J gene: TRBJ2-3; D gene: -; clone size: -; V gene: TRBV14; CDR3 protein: CASSQANWGVGTDTQYF; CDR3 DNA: TGTGCCAGCAGCCAAGCCAACTGGGGGGTTGGTACAGATACGCAGTATTTT
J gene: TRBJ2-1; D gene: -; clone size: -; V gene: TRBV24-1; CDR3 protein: CATSDTTGTASSYNEQFF; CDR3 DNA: TGTGCCACCAGTGATACAACCGGGACGGCCAGCTCCTACAATGAGCAGTTCTTC
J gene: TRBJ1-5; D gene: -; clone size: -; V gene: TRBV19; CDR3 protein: CASSTQGGGNQPQHF; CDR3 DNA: TGTGCCAGTAGCACACAGGGAGGCGGCAATCAGCCCCAGCATTTT
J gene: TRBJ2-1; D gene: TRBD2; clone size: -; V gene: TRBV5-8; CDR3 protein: CASSLSGLAGTYNEQFF; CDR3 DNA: TGTGCCAGCAGCTTGTCAGGACTAGCGGGAACCTACAATGAGCAGTTCTTC
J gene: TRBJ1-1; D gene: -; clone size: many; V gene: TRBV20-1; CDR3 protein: CSARQGWGTEAFF; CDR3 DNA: TGCAGTGCTAGACAGGGGTGGGGCACTGAAGCTTTCTTT
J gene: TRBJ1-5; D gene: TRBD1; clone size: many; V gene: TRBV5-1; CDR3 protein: CASSQGTGENQPQHF; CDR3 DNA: TGCGCCAGCAGCCAAGGGACAGGGGAGAATCAGCCCCAGCATTTT
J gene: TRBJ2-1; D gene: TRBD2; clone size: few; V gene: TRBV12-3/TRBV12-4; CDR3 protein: CASRGTSGTYNEQFF; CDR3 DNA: TGTGCCAGCAGGGGGACTAGCGGGACCTACAATGAGCAGTTCTTC
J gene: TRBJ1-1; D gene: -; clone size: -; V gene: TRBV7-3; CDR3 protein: CASSLRGQETEAFF; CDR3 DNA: TGTGCCAGCAGCTTAAGAGGGCAGGAAACTGAAGCTTTCTTT
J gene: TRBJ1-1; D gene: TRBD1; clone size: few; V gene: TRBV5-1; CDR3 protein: CASSRQGQNTEAFF; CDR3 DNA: TGCGCCAGCAGCCGACAGGGACAGAACACTGAAGCTTTCTTT
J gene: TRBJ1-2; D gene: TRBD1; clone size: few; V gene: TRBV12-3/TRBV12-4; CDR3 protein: CASSQRAGQDNYGYTF; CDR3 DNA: TGTGCCAGCAGTCAACGCGCGGGACAGGATAACTATGGCTACACCTTC
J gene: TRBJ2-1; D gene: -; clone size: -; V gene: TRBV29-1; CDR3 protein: CSVDRTGPYNEQFF; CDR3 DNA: TGCAGCGTTGACAGGACGGGGCCTTACAATGAGCAGTTCTTC